Shown below are 3 T cell receptor beta chains from a single sample sequenced in a study of OX40 agonist ivuxolimab in advanced cancers. Clones were sequenced by immunoSEQ multiplex PCR, and TCRdb holds only the in-frame ones, with some missing. The table has about 66,000 clones, roughly four fifths seen once. Sample: CD4+ or CD8+ T cells sorted from blood, taken in a trial of the OX40 agonist ivuxolimab. Source of these receptors: an adult with an advanced solid tumor such as melanoma, head and neck, liver or kidney cancer.

This sequence joins TRBV13 and TRBJ2-7; D remains ambiguous. Germline CDR1 reads PRHDT; CDR2 reads FYEKMQ (reference sequence). Trimming took off 5 bases at V and 7 bases at J, with 18 bases between the two ends. This CDR3 has 14 residues. CDR3 in DNA: TGTGCCAGCAGCCCACAATACCCTCCCGGTGAGCAGTACTTC. This sequence encodes CASSPQYPPGEQYF.

CDR3 in amino acids: CAWSFLDREAFF. CDR3 bases: TGTGCCTGGAGTTTCTTGGACAGGGAAGCTTTCTTT. This rearrangement joins TRBV30 to TRBJ1-1; 7 nucleotides line up with TRBD1. Trimming removed 2 bases from V and 8 bases from J; junction bases left unmatched: 5. CDR3 size: 12 residues. Germline CDR1 is GTSNPN and CDR2 is SVGIG (reference sequence).

The gene calls are TRBV27 and TRBJ2-7, with 9 bases matching TRBD1. V lost 6 bases, J lost 3 bases, and 12 bases stayed unmatched. Per the germline V gene, CDR1 is MNHEY and CDR2 is SMNVEV (reference sequence). This CDR3 is 16 amino acids long. This CDR3 is CASRPKTGTGYYEQYF. DNA for the CDR3: TGTGCCAGCAGACCTAAAACCGGGACAGGGTACTACGAGCAGTACTTC.